The rows below give T cell receptor beta chains drawn from one sample of a study of blood T cell repertoires in COVID-19. Clones were read by immunoSEQ multiplex PCR, and TCRdb kept only the in-frame ones, dropping some. The data show about 670,000 clones, 70% to 90% seen once. The sample comprised peripheral blood. The source is a woman in her late teens or twenties with acute or convalescent COVID-19. The CDR3 runs from the conserved cysteine through the conserved F or W. The order of the fields is V gene, D gene, J gene, clone size, CDR3 DNA, CDR3 protein. The D gene is left open where the match is weak. Expanded clones get a size class; other rows say once, few or many, or leave the size out.

TRBV25-1	NA	TRBJ1-4	NA	TGTGCCAGCAGTAGGAGGGGTCGGGAAAAACTGTTTTTT	CASSRRGREKLFF
TRBV10-3	NA	TRBJ1-3	NA	TGTGCCATCAGTGACACAGGGATCTCTGGAAACACCATATATTTT	CAISDTGISGNTIYF
TRBV5-8	NA	TRBJ1-6	NA	TGTGCCAGCAGCTTGGCCGAAAGGACAGCCTATAATTCACCCCTCCACTTT	CASSLAERTAYNSPLHF
TRBV7-3	TRBD2	TRBJ2-1	NA	TGTGCCAGCAGCCCATATAGCGGGGGGGCCGCCTACAATGAGCAGTTCTTC	CASSPYSGGAAYNEQFF
TRBV5-5	TRBD1	TRBJ1-6	NA	TGTGCCAGCAGCCTACCTCGGACAGGGTTGTCGGAATCACCCCTCCACTTT	CASSLPRTGLSESPLHF
TRBV9	NA	TRBJ2-1	NA	TGTGCCAGCAGCGGCGAGGGCGGCCAATCCTACAATGAGCAGTTCTTC	CASSGEGGQSYNEQFF
TRBV27	TRBD1	TRBJ1-2	NA	TGTGCCAGCAGTTCCCGACAGGGCTACTATGGCTACACCTTC	CASSSRQGYYGYTF
TRBV30	TRBD1	TRBJ1-5	NA	TGTGCCTGGAGTGGACAGGGGGCACGGCAGCCCCAGCATTTT	CAWSGQGARQPQHF
TRBV7-2	NA	TRBJ1-6	NA	TGTGCCAGCAGCCCTGCGGGGGGCCCTAATTCACCCCTCCACTTT	CASSPAGGPNSPLHF
TRBV4-1	TRBD1	TRBJ1-2	NA	TGCGCCAGCAGTCGATTGACAGGGCCTAACTATGGCTACACCTTC	CASSRLTGPNYGYTF
TRBV6-5	TRBD1	TRBJ1-2	NA	TGTGCCAGCAGTTACGGGGGGACAGGGTCCTTGTCGGGCTACACCTTC	CASSYGGTGSLSGYTF
TRBV6-2/TRBV6-3	TRBD1	TRBJ1-5	few	TGTGCCAGCAGTTCGGGACAGGAAAATCAGCCCCAGCATTTT	CASSSGQENQPQHF
TRBV5-6	NA	TRBJ2-1	NA	TGTGCCAGCAGCTCGGACAGCCACAATGAGCAGTTCTTC	CASSSDSHNEQFF
TRBV3-1/TRBV3-2	NA	TRBJ2-1	NA	TGTGCCAGCAGCCAAGGTGCGGGAGAGCAGTTCTTC	CASSQGAGEQFF
TRBV6-5	NA	TRBJ2-2	NA	TGTGCCAGCAGGGCTGAAAATTTTGACGGGGAGCTGTTTTTT	CASRAENFDGELFF
TRBV1	NA	TRBJ1-1	NA	TGCACCAGCAGCCAAGAGGTAACGGGGGTGGGGACTGAAGCTTTCTTT	CTSSQEVTGVGTEAFF
TRBV7-9	NA	TRBJ1-2	once	TGTGCCAGCAGCCCTTACGGGGATGGCTACACCTTC	CASSPYGDGYTF
TRBV27	TRBD1	TRBJ1-1	NA	TGTGCCAGCAGGCCGACAGGGGTCACTGAAGCTTTCTTT	CASRPTGVTEAFF
TRBV7-9	TRBD1	TRBJ1-1	once	TGTGCCAGCAGCATTCTGACAGGGGCGAACACTGAAGCTTTCTTT	CASSILTGANTEAFF
TRBV12-3/TRBV12-4	NA	TRBJ2-3	NA	TGTGCCAGCAGCCGTACAGATACGCAGTATTTT	CASSRTDTQYF
TRBV3-1/TRBV3-2	NA	TRBJ1-5	NA	TGTGCCAGCAGCCAAGATCCGGGAGCTGGGCAGCCCCAGCATTTT	CASSQDPGAGQPQHF
TRBV5-1	NA	TRBJ2-2	NA	TGCGCCAGCAACGGTGGACTGGAAAACACCGGGGAGCTGTTTTTT	CASNGGLENTGELFF
TRBV9	NA	TRBJ1-2	NA	TGTGCCAGCAGCGGATCCCAGGGGTATGGCTACACCTTC	CASSGSQGYGYTF
TRBV19	TRBD1	TRBJ1-2	NA	TGTGCCAGTAGCGGCCCCCGGGACAGATTCCTTTTGACCTTC	CASSGPRDRFLLTF
TRBV19	NA	TRBJ1-5	NA	TGTGCCAGTAGTGTCGTGCGGGGTGGGGGGAATCAGCCCCAGCATTTT	CASSVVRGGGNQPQHF
TRBV19	TRBD2	TRBJ2-1	NA	TGTGCCAGTAGTACTGACCCCCTAGCGGGGTACAATGAGCAGTTCTTC	CASSTDPLAGYNEQFF
TRBV5-1	TRBD1	TRBJ1-4	NA	TGCGCCAGCAGCCCCTACAGGGGACCTAATGAAAAACTGTTTTTT	CASSPYRGPNEKLFF
TRBV14	TRBD1	TRBJ1-2	NA	TGTGCCAGCAGCTCGGGACAGAACTATGGCTACACCTTC	CASSSGQNYGYTF
TRBV5-3	TRBD1	TRBJ1-6	NA	TGTGCCAGAAGCTGGGGGACAGCGGTTTTT	CARSWGTAVF
TRBV7-2	NA	TRBJ2-5	NA	TGTGCCAGCAGCTCAGCGCGTGGGACCCAGTACTTC	CASSSARGTQYF
TRBV23-1	TRBD1	TRBJ1-1	NA	TGCGCTTACAGGGGGCGGTTCGCTGAAGCTTTCTTT	CAYRGRFAEAFF
TRBV12-3/TRBV12-4	NA	TRBJ1-1	once	TGTGCCAGCAGTTTAAAGGGGCTGGAAGCTTTCTTT	CASSLKGLEAFF
TRBV7-2	NA	TRBJ1-6	once	TGTGCCAGCAGCTTCCAGGGGTGGGATTCACCCCTCCACTTT	CASSFQGWDSPLHF
TRBV4-1	NA	TRBJ2-3	NA	TGCGCCAGCAGCCAACCTTTTATGGGGGGGCCCTCAGATACGCAGTATTTT	CASSQPFMGGPSDTQYF
TRBV4-3	NA	TRBJ2-2	once	TGCGCCAGCAGCCAAGAGCGCGTAGCCGGGGAGCTGTTTTTT	CASSQERVAGELFF
TRBV25-1	TRBD2	TRBJ2-3	NA	TGTGCCAGCAGTGAATCCTCCATACTAGCGGGGTTAGATACGCAGTATTTT	CASSESSILAGLDTQYF
TRBV24-1	NA	TRBJ1-5	once	TGTGCCACCAGTGCCTTATGGGGCGGCAATCAGCCCCAGCATTTT	CATSALWGGNQPQHF
TRBV2	NA	TRBJ2-3	NA	TGTGCCAGCTTCGAAGTGGCGGGGAGCACAGATACGCAGTATTTT	CASFEVAGSTDTQYF
TRBV18	NA	TRBJ1-4	NA	TGTGCCAGCTCACCCGACAGACATGGGGAAAAACTGTTTTTT	CASSPDRHGEKLFF
TRBV9	NA	TRBJ2-1	NA	TGTGCCAGCAGCGGGGGCATCAATGAGCAGTTCTTC	CASSGGINEQFF
TRBV19	NA	TRBJ2-3	few	TGTGCCAGTAGTGCTGGGTACGAGATGCGGTTTGGGCAGTATTTT	CASSAGYEMRFGQYF
TRBV6-5	TRBD1	TRBJ1-2	NA	TGTGCCAGCAGTCCAACAGGGGCGACTAACTATGGCTACACCTTC	CASSPTGATNYGYTF
TRBV6-2/TRBV6-3	TRBD2	TRBJ2-1	NA	TGTGCCAGCAGCCTCTCCGTAGCGGGGGGGTACAATGAGCAGTTCTTC	CASSLSVAGGYNEQFF
TRBV10-3	TRBD2	TRBJ2-3	NA	TGTGCCATCTCCCTAACTAGCGCGACGACAGATACGCAGTATTTT	CAISLTSATTDTQYF
TRBV24-1	NA	TRBJ2-6	NA	TGTGCCACCAGTGAGGGGGGAGGTCCTGGGGCCAACGTCCTGACTTTC	CATSEGGGPGANVLTF
TRBV7-3	NA	TRBJ1-1	NA	TGTGCCAGCAGCTCGGGGGGCTTGGCTTTCTTT	CASSSGGLAFF
TRBV10-2	NA	TRBJ2-7	NA	TGCGCCAGCACCCCTCATAGCGGAAGCTCCTACGAGCAGTACTTC	CASTPHSGSSYEQYF
TRBV9	TRBD2	TRBJ2-7	NA	TGTGCCAGCAGCCCGGGGAGTGGGGACGCCGGGAGGAGGGAGCAGTACTTC	CASSPGSGDAGRREQYF
TRBV7-2	TRBD1	TRBJ1-2	NA	TGTGCCAGCAGCCCCCGGGACAGGGGGCTTAATGGCTACACCTTC	CASSPRDRGLNGYTF
TRBV13	NA	TRBJ2-3	NA	TGTGCCAGCAGCCAGCCACGGGGGTGGGGCACAGATACGCAGTATTTT	CASSQPRGWGTDTQYF
TRBV28	TRBD2	TRBJ2-1	NA	TGTGCCAGCTCGACTCCCGGGACTAGCGCCAAGGAGCAGTTCTTC	CASSTPGTSAKEQFF
TRBV9	NA	TRBJ1-1	NA	TGTGCCAGCAGCGTAGGCGCGGGGAACACTGAAGCTTTCTTT	CASSVGAGNTEAFF
TRBV11-2	TRBD1	TRBJ2-7	NA	TGTGCCAGCAGCTTAGATGTTAACAGGGGGCGATCTCAGTACTTC	CASSLDVNRGRSQYF
TRBV27	TRBD1	TRBJ1-2	NA	TGTGCCAGCAGTTTAGGAAGACAGGGGAGCTATGGCTACACCTTC	CASSLGRQGSYGYTF
TRBV4-3	NA	TRBJ1-2	NA	TGCGCCAGCAGCCAAGTCCTTCTTTCTAATAGGGGCGCACCAACTAACTATGGCTACACCTTC	CASSQVLLSNRGAPTNYGYTF
TRBV6-6	NA	TRBJ2-1	NA	TGTGCCAGCTGGGCCGAATCTGAGCAGTTCTTC	CASWAESEQFF
TRBV30	NA	TRBJ1-3	NA	TGTGCCTGGAATGGAGAGAGCTCTGGAAACACCATATATTTT	CAWNGESSGNTIYF
TRBV29-1	NA	TRBJ2-1	NA	TGCAGCGTTGTAGCAGGGGTGCCCGACAATGAGCAGTTCTTC	CSVVAGVPDNEQFF
TRBV11-3	TRBD1	TRBJ1-1	once	TGTGCCAGCAGCTCGACAGGGCTAGGCACTGAAGCTTTCTTT	CASSSTGLGTEAFF